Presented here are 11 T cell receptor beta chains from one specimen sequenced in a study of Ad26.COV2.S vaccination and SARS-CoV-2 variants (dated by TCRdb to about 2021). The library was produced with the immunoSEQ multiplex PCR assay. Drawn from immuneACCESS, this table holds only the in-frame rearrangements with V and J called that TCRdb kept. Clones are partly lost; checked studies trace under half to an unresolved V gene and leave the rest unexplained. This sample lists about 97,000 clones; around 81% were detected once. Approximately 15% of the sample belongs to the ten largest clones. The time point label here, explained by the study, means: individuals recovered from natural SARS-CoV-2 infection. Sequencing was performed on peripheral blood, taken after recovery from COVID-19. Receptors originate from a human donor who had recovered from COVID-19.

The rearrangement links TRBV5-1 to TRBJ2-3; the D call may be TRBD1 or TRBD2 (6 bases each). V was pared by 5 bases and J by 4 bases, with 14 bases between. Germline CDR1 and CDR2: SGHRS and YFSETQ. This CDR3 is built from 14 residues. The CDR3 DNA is TGCGCCAGCAGTTCGGGGGCCCCGGCAGATACGCAGTATTTT. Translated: CASSSGAPADTQYF.

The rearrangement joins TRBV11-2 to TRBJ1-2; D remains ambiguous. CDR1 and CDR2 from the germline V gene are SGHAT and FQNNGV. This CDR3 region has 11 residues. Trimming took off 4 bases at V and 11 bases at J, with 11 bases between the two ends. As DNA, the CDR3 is TGTGCCAGCAGCTCACCTCCGGGATACACCTTC. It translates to CASSSPPGYTF.

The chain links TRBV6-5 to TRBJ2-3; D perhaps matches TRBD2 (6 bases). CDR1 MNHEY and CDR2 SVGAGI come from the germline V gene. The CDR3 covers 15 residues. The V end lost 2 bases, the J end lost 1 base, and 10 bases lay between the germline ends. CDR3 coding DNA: TGTGCCAGCAGTTACCTCGGGGGAGGCACAGATACGCAGTATTTT. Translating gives CASSYLGGGTDTQYF.

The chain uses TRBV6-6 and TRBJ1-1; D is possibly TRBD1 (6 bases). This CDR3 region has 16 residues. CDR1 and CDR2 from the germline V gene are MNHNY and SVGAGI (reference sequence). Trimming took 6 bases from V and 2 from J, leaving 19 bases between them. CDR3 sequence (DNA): TGTGCCAGCAGCTTTGGGGGACACCAGGGAAACACTGAAGCTTTCTTT. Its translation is CASSFGGHQGNTEAFF.

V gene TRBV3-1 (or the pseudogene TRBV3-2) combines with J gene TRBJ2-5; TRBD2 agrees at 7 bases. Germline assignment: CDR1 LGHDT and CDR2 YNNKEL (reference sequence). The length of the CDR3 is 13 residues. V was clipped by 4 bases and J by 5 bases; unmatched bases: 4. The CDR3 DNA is TGTGCCAGCAGCCCCGGGACTACCGAGACCCAGTACTTC. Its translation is CASSPGTTETQYF.

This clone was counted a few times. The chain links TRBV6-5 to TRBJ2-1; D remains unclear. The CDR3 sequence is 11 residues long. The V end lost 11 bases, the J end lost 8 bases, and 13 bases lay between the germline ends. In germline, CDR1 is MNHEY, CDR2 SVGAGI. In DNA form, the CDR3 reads TGTGCCGCACGGACGGGCGATGAGCAGTTCTTC. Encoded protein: CAARTGDEQFF.

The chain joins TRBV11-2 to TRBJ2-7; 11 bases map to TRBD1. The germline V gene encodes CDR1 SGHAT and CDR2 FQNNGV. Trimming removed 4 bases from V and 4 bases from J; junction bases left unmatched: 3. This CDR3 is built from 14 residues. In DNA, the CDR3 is TGTGCCAGCAGCTGGACAGGGGGCGCGTACGAGCAGTACTTC. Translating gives CASSWTGGAYEQYF.

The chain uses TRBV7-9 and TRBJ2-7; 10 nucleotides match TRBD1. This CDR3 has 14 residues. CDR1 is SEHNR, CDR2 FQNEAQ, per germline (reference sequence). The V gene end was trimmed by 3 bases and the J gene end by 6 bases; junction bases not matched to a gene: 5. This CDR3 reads CASSFWDRGSEQYF. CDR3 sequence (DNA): TGTGCCAGCAGCTTTTGGGACAGGGGATCCGAGCAGTACTTC. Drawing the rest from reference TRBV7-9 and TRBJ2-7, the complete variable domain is DTGVSQNPRHKITKRGQNVTFRCDPISEHNRLYWYRQTLGQGPEFLTYFQNEAQLEKSRLLSDRFSAERPKGSFSTLEIQRTEQGDSAMYLCASSFWDRGSEQYFGPGTRLTVT.

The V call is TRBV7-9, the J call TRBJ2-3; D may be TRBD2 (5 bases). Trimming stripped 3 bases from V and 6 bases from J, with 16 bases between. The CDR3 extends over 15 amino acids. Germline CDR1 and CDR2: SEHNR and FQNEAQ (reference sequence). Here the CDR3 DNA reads TGTGCCAGCAGCTTCGGACTCGACGGTCGGGATACGCAGTATTTT. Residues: CASSFGLDGRDTQYF.

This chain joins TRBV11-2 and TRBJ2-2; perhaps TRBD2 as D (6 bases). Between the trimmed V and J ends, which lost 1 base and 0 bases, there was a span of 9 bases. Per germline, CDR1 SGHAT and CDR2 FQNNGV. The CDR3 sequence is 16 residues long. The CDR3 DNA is TGTGCCAGCAGCTTAGCGGAGGGAGCGAACACCGGGGAGCTGTTTTTT. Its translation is CASSLAEGANTGELFF.

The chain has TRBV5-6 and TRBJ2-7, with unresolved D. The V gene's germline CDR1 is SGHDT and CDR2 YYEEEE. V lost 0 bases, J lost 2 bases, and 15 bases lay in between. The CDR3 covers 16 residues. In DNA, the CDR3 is TGTGCCAGCAGCTTGGGGCCTCCCCCCAACGCCTACGAGCAGTACTTC. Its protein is CASSLGPPPNAYEQYF.